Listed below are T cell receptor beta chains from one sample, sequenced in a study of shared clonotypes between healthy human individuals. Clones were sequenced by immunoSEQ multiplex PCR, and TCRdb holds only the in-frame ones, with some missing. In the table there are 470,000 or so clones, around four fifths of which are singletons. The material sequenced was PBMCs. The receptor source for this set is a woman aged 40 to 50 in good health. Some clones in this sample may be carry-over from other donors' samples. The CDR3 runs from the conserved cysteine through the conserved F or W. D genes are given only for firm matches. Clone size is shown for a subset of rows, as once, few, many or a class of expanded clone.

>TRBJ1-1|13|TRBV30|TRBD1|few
TGTGCCTGGGGGGGACAGTCGAACACTGAAGCTTTCTTT
CAWGGQSNTEAFF
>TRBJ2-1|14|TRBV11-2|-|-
TGTGCCAGCAGCTTAGTGGCCTGGGCAAATGAGCAGTTCTTC
CASSLVAWANEQFF
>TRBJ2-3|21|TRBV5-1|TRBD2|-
TGCGCCAGCAGCTTGGGGAAGTTAGCGGGCTACCGAATGGGAAGCACAGATACGCAGTATTTT
CASSLGKLAGYRMGSTDTQYF
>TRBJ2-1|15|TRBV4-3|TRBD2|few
TGCGCCAGCAGCCAAGCGGGACTAGCGGGAGGGGTGCAGTTCTTC
CASSQAGLAGGVQFF
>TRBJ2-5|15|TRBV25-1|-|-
TGTGCCAGCAGTGAATATTTGGGCGGGGAAGAGACCCAGTACTTC
CASSEYLGGEETQYF
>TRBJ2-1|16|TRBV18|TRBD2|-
TGTGCCAGCTCACCTCCAGCGGGAGGCCAGGGGAATGAGCAGTTCTTC
CASSPPAGGQGNEQFF
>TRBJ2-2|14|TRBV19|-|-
TGTGCCAGTAGTATAGGACAACCCACCGGGGAGCTGTTTTTT
CASSIGQPTGELFF
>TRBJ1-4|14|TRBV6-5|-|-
TGTGCCAGCAGTTCCCAGGGGATCGGGGAAAAACTGTTTTTT
CASSSQGIGEKLFF
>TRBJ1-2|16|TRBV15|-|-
TGTGCCACCAGCAGAGGTACCGCGGGATTTAACTATGGCTACACCTTC
CATSRGTAGFNYGYTF
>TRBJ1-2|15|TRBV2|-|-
TGTGCCAGCAGCGCACCGGACAGAATTTACTATGGCTACACCTTC
CASSAPDRIYYGYTF
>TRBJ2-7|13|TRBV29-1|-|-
TGCGGCGTTGTCAGGGTCGGTTCCTACGAGCAGTACTTC
CGVVRVGSYEQYF
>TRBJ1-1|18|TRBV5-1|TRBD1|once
TGCGCCAGCAGCTTGGCCGTAGGGACAGGGGGCTTAGGGACTGAAGCTTTCTTT
CASSLAVGTGGLGTEAFF
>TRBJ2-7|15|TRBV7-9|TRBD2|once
TGTGCCAGCAGCCCCGGGGGGAGGAGCTCCTACGAGCAGTACTTC
CASSPGGRSSYEQYF
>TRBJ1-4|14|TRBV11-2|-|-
TGTGCCAGCAGCTTAGAACTAACGAATGAAAAACTGTTTTTT
CASSLELTNEKLFF
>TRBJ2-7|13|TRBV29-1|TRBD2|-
TGCAGCGGTGGACTAGCGGGAGGGCGGGAGCAGTACTTC
CSGGLAGGREQYF
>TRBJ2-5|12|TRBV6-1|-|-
TGTGCCAGCAATACCGGGCGGCGGACCCAGTACTTC
CASNTGRRTQYF
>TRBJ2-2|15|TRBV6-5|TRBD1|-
TGTGCCAGCAGCACCGGGACAGGAGACACCGGGGAGCTGTTTTTT
CASSTGTGDTGELFF
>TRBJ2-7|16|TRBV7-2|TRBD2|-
TGTGCCAGCAGCTTGAAACTAGCGGGAGGGTTAAACGAGCAGTACTTC
CASSLKLAGGLNEQYF